Presented here are 13 T cell receptor beta chains from one specimen sequenced in a study of cytomegalovirus exposure and HLA in healthy donors. This PCR relied on a set of 60 Vbeta primers and 13 Jbeta primers. Sequenced by immunoSEQ multiplex PCR; TCRdb stores in-frame clones only, minus some. The repertoire holds 150,000 to 200,000 clones, approximately 12% seen once, with about 8% in the top ten. Specimen: PBMCs. The receptors here all came from a man aged 45-65 years in good health and CMV-seropositive.

This clone was observed a few times. V gene TRBV5-6 combines with J gene TRBJ1-5, with D unresolved. CDR1 and CDR2 (germline): SGHDT, YYEEEE. Between the trimmed V and J ends, which lost 7 bases and 4 bases, there was a span of 12 bases. The CDR3 contains 13 residues. The DNA for the CDR3 is TGTGCCAGCTCCCGCAGGCTGAATCAGCCCCAGCATTTT. Residues: CASSRRLNQPQHF.

This chain connects TRBV21-1 to TRBJ1-3. TRBV21-1 is a known pseudogene. The CDR3 loop spans 15 amino acids. The CDR3 DNA sequence: TGTGCCAGCAACCATGCAGGGAGGTCTGGAAACACCATATATTTT. This sequence encodes CASNHAGRSGNTIYF.

V gene TRBV30 combines with J gene TRBJ2-7; D not certain. V gave up 5 bases and J gave up 2 bases, with 10 bases separating them. From germline, CDR1 is GTSNPN and CDR2 SVGIG (reference sequence). The CDR3 extends over 12 amino acids. The CDR3 sequence: CAWALGPYEQYF. CDR3 bases: TGTGCCTGGGCTCTTGGGCCCTACGAGCAGTACTTC.

On this clone: Other DNA sequences in this sample translate to the same CDR3. The chain links TRBV5-1 to TRBJ2-5; 12 bases fit TRBD2. The germline gives CDR1 SGHRS, CDR2 YFSETQ. The J segment lost 2 bases and the V segment lost 7 bases, leaving 3 bases of the junction unmatched. This CDR3 is built from 14 residues. CDR3 bases: TGCGCCAGCTCACTAGCGGGGGGACAAGAGACCCAGTACTTC. Protein: CASSLAGGQETQYF.

The chain carries TRBV19 and TRBJ1-4; 7 bases are a match to TRBD1. There are 14 residues in the CDR3. The ends lost 4 bases at V and 8 bases at J; junction bases unmatched: 7. In germline, CDR1 is LNHDA, CDR2 SQIVND (reference sequence). The CDR3 protein is CASSTRDSYEKLFF. The CDR3 DNA reads TGTGCCAGTAGTACCAGGGACAGTTACGAAAAACTGTTTTTT.

Remarks on this clone: Germline is not matched at one junction end, which may reflect a read error. The V gene is TRBV15, the J gene TRBJ1-3, with 7 bases matching TRBD1. Germline values: CDR1 LNHNV, CDR2 YYDKDF (reference sequence). CDR3 length: 14 residues. Here the CDR3 reads CATSWGQRGNAIYF. The CDR3 DNA reads TGTGCCACCAGCTGGGGACAGCGAGGAAACGCCATATATTTT. Together with reference TRBV15 and TRBJ1-3, the CDR3 gives the full variable domain: DAMVIQNPRYQVTQFGKPVTLSCSQTLNHNVMYWYQQKSSQAPKLLFHYYDKDFNNEADTPDNFQSRRPNTSFCFLDIRSPGLGDTAMYLCATSWGQRGNAIYFGEGSWLTVV.

This clone was counted a few times. The chain combines TRBV9 with TRBJ1-1, with a possible D match to TRBD1 (5 bases). Looked up from germline, CDR1 is SGDLS and CDR2 is YYNGEE. V lost 2 bases and J 2 bases, leaving 13 bases between the germline ends. The CDR3 sequence is 15 residues long. DNA of the CDR3: TGTGCCAGCAGCGTCCATCAGGGCCCCAACACTGAAGCTTTCTTT. Amino acid sequence: CASSVHQGPNTEAFF.

The chain carries TRBV9 and TRBJ2-6; a possible D gene is TRBD1 (6 bases). Trimming pared 2 bases from V and 3 bases from J, leaving 9 bases between. This CDR3 spans 15 amino acids. CDR1 is SGDLS and CDR2 is YYNGEE in the germline V gene. This chain's CDR3 is CASSVTGHGANVLTF. CDR3 in DNA: TGTGCCAGCAGCGTTACAGGGCATGGGGCCAACGTCCTGACTTTC.

The rearrangement uses TRBV5-4 and TRBJ1-6, with 7 bases lining up with TRBD1. The germline CDR1 and CDR2 sequences are SGHNT and YYREEE (reference sequence). The J segment lost 7 bases and the V segment lost 4 bases, leaving 14 bases of the junction unmatched. CDR3 length equals 17 residues. The CDR3 DNA reads TGTGCCAGCAGCGGGGCCCGGGACAGCCACGCGAATTCACCCCTCCACTTT. Protein sequence: CASSGARDSHANSPLHF.

The chain joins TRBV2 to TRBJ1-1; D not resolved. V shed 7 bases and J shed 2 bases, with 11 bases lying between them. The CDR3 spans 13 residues. The germline CDR1 and CDR2 sequences are SNHLY and FYNNEI. CDR3 nucleotides: TGTGCCAGCACGGAACGGACTAACACTGAAGCTTTCTTT. Its protein is CASTERTNTEAFF.

V usage is TRBV27 and J usage is TRBJ2-5; the D gene is possibly TRBD2 (6 bases). This CDR3 region has 13 residues. Germline CDR1 reads MNHEY; CDR2 reads SMNVEV (reference sequence). Trimming took 8 bases from V and 5 from J, leaving 15 bases between them. In DNA form, the CDR3 reads TGTGCCAGCCGGAGGGGATCGGGGGAGACCCAGTACTTC. Residues: CASRRGSGETQYF.

V and J are TRBV6-6 and TRBJ2-2, with 9 bases matching TRBD1. Germline CDR1 and CDR2: MNHNY and SVGAGI (reference sequence). V gave up 5 bases and J gave up 9 bases; unmatched junction bases: 13. The CDR3 loop spans 16 amino acids. CDR3 region: CASSPTPGQGPRELFF. The CDR3 DNA sequence: TGTGCCAGCAGTCCAACTCCGGGACAGGGACCTCGGGAGCTGTTTTTT.

In this sample, this clone turned up a few times. The chain combines TRBV7-9 with TRBJ2-3; 9 nucleotides align to TRBD2. Germline V gives CDR1 SEHNR, CDR2 FQNEAQ (reference sequence). The trim removed 6 bases at V and 1 base at J, leaving 2 bases unmatched. This CDR3 has 14 residues. The CDR3 sequence is CASRKRGGTDTQYF. In DNA form, the CDR3 reads TGTGCCAGCAGGAAGCGGGGGGGCACAGATACGCAGTATTTT.